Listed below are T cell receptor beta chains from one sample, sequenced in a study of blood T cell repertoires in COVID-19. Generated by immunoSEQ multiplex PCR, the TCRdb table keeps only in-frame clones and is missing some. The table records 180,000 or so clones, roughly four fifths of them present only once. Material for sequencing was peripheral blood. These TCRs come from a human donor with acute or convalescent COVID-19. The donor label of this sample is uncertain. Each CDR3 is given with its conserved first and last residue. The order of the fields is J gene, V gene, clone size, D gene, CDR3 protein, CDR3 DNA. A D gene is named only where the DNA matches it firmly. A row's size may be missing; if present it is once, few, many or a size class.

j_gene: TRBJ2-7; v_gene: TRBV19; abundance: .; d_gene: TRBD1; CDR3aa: CASSIRTGSSYEQYF; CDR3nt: TGTGCCAGTAGTATCCGGACAGGATCCTCCTACGAGCAGTACTTC
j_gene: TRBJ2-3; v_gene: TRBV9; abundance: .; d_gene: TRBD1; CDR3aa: CASSSSLGQGASDTQYF; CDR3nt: TGTGCCAGCAGCTCATCACTCGGACAGGGGGCATCAGATACGCAGTATTTT
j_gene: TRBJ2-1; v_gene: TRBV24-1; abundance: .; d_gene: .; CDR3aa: CATSEARGSYNEQFF; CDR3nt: TGTGCCACCAGTGAGGCTAGAGGATCCTACAATGAGCAGTTCTTC
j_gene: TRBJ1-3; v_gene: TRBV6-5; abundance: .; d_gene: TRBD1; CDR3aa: CASRPPGGGNTIYF; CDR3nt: TGTGCCAGCAGACCTCCAGGGGGTGGAAACACCATATATTTT
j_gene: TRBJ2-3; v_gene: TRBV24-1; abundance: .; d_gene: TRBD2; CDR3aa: CATSEGGRAADTQYF; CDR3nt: TGTGCCACCAGTGAGGGCGGGAGGGCCGCAGATACGCAGTATTTT
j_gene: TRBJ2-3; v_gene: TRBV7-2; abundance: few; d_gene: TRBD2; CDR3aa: CASTRTSGRTDTQYF; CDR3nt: TGTGCCAGCACCCGGACTAGCGGGAGGACAGATACGCAGTATTTT
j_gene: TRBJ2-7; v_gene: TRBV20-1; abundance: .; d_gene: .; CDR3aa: CSAATGYEQYF; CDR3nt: TGCAGTGCCGCGACGGGCTACGAGCAGTACTTC
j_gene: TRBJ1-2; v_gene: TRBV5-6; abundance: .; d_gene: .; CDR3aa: CASSPQDRRPYGYTF; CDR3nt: TGTGCCAGCAGCCCACAGGACCGCCGACCCTATGGCTACACCTTC
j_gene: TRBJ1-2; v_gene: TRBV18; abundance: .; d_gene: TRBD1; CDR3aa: CASSPGTGALTYTF; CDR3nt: TGTGCCAGCTCACCAGGAACAGGGGCCCTGACTTACACCTTC
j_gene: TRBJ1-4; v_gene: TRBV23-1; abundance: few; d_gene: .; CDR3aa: CASSHIGEGASNEKLFF; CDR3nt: TGCGCCAGCAGTCATATTGGGGAGGGAGCTTCTAATGAAAAACTGTTTTTT
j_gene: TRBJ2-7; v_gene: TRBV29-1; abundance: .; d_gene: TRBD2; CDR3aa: CSVSAGVEQYF; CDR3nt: TGCAGCGTATCAGCGGGAGTTGAGCAGTACTTC
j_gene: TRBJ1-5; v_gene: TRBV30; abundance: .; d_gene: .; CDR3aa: CAWSPRGRGSSGNQPQHF; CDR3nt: TGTGCCTGGAGCCCCAGGGGCAGGGGATCGAGTGGGAATCAGCCCCAGCATTTT
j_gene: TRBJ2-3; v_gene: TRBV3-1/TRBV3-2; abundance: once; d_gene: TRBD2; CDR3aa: CASSIGDSGRAADTQYF; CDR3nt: TGTGCCAGCAGCATAGGAGATAGCGGGAGGGCCGCCGATACGCAGTATTTT
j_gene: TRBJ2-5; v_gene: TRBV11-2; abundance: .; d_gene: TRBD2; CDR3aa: CASSLAPGLAAETQYF; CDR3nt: TGTGCCAGCAGCTTAGCCCCGGGACTAGCGGCAGAGACCCAGTACTTC
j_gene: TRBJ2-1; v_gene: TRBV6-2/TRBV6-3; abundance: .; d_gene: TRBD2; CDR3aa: CASSYGLGLAGVEGQFF; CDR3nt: TGTGCCAGCAGTTACGGGTTAGGACTAGCGGGCGTTGAGGGGCAGTTCTTC
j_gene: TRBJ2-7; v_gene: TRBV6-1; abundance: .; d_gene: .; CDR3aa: CASSEAGRGILYEQYF; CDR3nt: TGTGCCAGCAGTGAAGCCGGCCGGGGGATTCTCTACGAGCAGTACTTC
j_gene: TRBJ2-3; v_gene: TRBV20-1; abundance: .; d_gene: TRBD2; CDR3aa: CSASRGESDTQYF; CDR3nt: TGCAGTGCTAGTCGGGGGGAGTCGGATACGCAGTATTTT
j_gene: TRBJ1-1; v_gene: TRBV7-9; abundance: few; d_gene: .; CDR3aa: CASSLRTANTEAFF; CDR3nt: TGTGCCAGCAGCTTAAGAACAGCGAACACTGAAGCTTTCTTT
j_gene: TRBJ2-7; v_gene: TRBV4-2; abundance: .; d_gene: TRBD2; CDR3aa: CASSQSSGSNYEQYF; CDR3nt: TGTGCCAGCAGCCAAAGTAGCGGGAGTAACTACGAGCAGTACTTC
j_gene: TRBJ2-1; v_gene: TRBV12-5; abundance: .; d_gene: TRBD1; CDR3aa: CASAPDRGLYNEQFF; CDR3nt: TGTGCTAGTGCCCCTGACAGGGGGCTCTATAATGAGCAGTTCTTC
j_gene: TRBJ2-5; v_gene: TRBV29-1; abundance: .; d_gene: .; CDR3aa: CSVQVGAGETQYF; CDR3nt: TGCAGCGTCCAAGTGGGGGCTGGGGAGACCCAGTACTTC
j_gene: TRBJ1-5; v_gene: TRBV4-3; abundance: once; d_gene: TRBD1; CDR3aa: CASSQVLQGGQPQHF; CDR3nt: TGCGCCAGCAGCCAAGTTCTGCAGGGGGGTCAGCCCCAGCATTTT
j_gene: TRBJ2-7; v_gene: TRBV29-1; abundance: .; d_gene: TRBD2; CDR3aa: CSVEATSGFGEQYF; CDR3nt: TGCAGCGTTGAAGCCACTAGCGGGTTCGGCGAGCAGTACTTC
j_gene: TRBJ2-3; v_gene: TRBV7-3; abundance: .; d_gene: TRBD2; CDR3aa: CASSLRQGAGGRTDTQYF; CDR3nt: TGTGCCAGCAGCTTAAGGCAAGGGGCGGGAGGGCGCACAGATACGCAGTATTTT
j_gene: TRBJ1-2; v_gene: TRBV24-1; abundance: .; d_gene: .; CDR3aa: CATSQDTFYGYTF; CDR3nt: TGTGCCACCAGCCAGGACACCTTCTATGGCTACACCTTC
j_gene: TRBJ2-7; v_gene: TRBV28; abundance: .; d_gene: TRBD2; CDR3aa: CASSFLAGVYF; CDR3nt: TGTGCCAGCAGCTTTCTAGCGGGAGTGTACTTC
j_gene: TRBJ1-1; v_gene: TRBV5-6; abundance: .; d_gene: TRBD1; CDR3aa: CASSLLVGQGAPNTEAFF; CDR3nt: TGTGCCAGCAGCTTGTTGGTGGGACAGGGGGCCCCGAACACTGAAGCTTTCTTT
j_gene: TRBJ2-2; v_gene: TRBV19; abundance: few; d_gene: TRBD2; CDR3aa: CASSPQWTSGRAGELFF; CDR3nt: TGTGCCAGTAGTCCACAGTGGACTAGCGGGAGGGCCGGGGAGCTGTTTTTT
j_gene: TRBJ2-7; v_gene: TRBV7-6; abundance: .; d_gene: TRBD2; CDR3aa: CASSPSLAASYEQYF; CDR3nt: TGTGCCAGCAGCCCTTCTCTAGCGGCCTCCTACGAGCAGTACTTC
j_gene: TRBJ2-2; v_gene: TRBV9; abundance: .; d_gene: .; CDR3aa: CASGEQGSGTGELFF; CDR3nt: TGTGCCAGCGGGGAACAGGGTAGCGGGACCGGGGAGCTGTTTTTT
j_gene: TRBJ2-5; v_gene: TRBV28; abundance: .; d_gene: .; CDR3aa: CASSSSRETQYF; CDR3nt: TGTGCCAGCAGCTCCAGCAGGGAGACCCAGTACTTC
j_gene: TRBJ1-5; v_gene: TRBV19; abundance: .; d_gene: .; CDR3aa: CASSIQYQPQHF; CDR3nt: TGTGCCAGTAGTATCCAATATCAGCCCCAGCATTTT
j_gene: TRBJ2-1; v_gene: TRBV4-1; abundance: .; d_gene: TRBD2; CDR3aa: CASSPLWAGGYNEQFF; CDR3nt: TGCGCCAGCAGCCCTTTGTGGGCGGGAGGCTACAATGAGCAGTTCTTC
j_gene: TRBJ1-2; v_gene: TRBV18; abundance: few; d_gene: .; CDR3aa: CASSTGSNYGYTF; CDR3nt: TGTGCCAGCTCGACAGGCTCTAACTATGGCTACACCTTC
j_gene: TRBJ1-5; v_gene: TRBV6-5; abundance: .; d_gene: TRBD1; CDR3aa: CASSITGGPNQPQHF; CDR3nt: TGTGCCAGCAGCATAACAGGGGGACCAAATCAGCCCCAGCATTTT
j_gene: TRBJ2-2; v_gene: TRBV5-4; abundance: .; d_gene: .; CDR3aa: CASSPQGTGELFF; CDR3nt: TGTGCCAGCAGCCCCCAGGGCACCGGGGAGCTGTTTTTT
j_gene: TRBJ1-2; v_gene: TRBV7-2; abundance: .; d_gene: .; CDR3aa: CASSQLNYGYTF; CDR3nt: TGTGCCAGCAGTCAACTTAACTATGGCTACACCTTC
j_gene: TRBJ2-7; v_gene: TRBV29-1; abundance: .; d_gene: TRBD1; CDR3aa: CSVTENRGLTAEQYF; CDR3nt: TGCAGCGTCACTGAGAACAGGGGCCTTACCGCCGAGCAGTACTTC
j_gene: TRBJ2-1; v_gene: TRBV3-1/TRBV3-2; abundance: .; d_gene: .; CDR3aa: CASSPTGRNEQFF; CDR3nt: TGTGCCAGCAGCCCCACGGGTAGGAATGAGCAGTTCTTC
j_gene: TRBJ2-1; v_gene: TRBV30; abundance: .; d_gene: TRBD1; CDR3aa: CAWSTGDLDNEQFF; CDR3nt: TGTGCCTGGAGTACAGGGGACCTAGACAATGAGCAGTTCTTC